The 28 T cell receptor beta chains below were found in one sample sequenced in a study of blood T cells in healthy people across ages. Through a sample-barcoded 5' primer and a J-beta primer mix, a second PCR was run for about 7 to 12 cycles. A single record per CDR3 protein comes from TCRdb applying MiXCR to the 5' RACE reads. The table has approximately 400,000 distinct CDR3 sequences, roughly half seen once. Source material: blood. These receptor sequences come from a man aged 60 to 69 in good health.

This clonotype was counted a few times. The chain couples TRBV6-1 to TRBJ2-7, with TRBD1 identical over 7 bases. This CDR3 is built from 13 residues. J was trimmed by 5 bases and V by 5 bases; bases with no gene match: 6. Germline assignment: CDR1 MNHNS and CDR2 SASEGT. The CDR3 DNA is TGTGCCAGCAGTAGGGACAGTGGAAACGAGCAGTACTTC. It translates to CASSRDSGNEQYF.

This rearrangement joins TRBV6-6 to TRBJ2-1, with D perhaps TRBD1 (6 bases). Germline loops: CDR1 MNHNY, CDR2 SVGAGI (reference sequence). The CDR3 is 14 residues long. V was pared by 4 bases and J by 9 bases, with 16 bases between. CDR3 sequence reads: CASSSKGVLGEQFF. CDR3 sequence (DNA): TGTGCCAGCAGTTCAAAGGGGGTACTAGGTGAGCAGTTCTTC.

This clonotype occurred once. The genes are TRBV2 and TRBJ2-1; 10 positions agree with TRBD1. The CDR3 loop spans 15 amino acids. CDR1 and CDR2 from the germline V gene are SNHLY and FYNNEI. V trimming: 4 bases; J trimming: 8 bases; junction bases outside the gene matches: 8. For the CDR3, the DNA is TGTGCCAGCAGTGGGGGACAGGGGCCCTCGGATGAGCAGTTCTTC. Translated, it gives CASSGGQGPSDEQFF.

Note on this clonotype: With a much larger clone just one base away, this may be a read error. The chain links TRBV7-6 to TRBJ2-5; the match to TRBD2 covers 10 bases. V lost 7 bases to trimming and J lost 11 bases; unmatched junction nucleotides: 13. The CDR3 contains 14 residues. Germline lookup yields CDR1 SGHVS and CDR2 FNYEAQ. The CDR3 sequence is CASTLAGELNEQYF. The CDR3 DNA sequence: TGTGCCAGCACCCTAGCGGGAGAGCTCAATGAGCAGTACTTC. Together with reference TRBV7-6 and TRBJ2-5, the CDR3 gives the full variable domain: GAGVSQSPRYKVTKRGQDVALRCDPISGHVSLYWYRQALGQGPEFLTYFNYEAQQDKSGLPNDRFSAERPEGSISTLTIQRTEQRDSAMYRCASTLAGELNEQYFGPGTRLLVL.

The chain couples TRBV4-2 to TRBJ1-2; no definite D call. The V gene's germline CDR1 is LGHNA and CDR2 YNFKEQ. This CDR3 comprises 15 residues. V was pared by 0 bases and J by 0 bases, with 8 bases between. The CDR3 nucleotides read TGTGCCAGCAGCCAAGATGTGGGAGCTAACTATGGCTACACCTTC. It yields the protein CASSQDVGANYGYTF.

This clonotype has a handful of counts. The rearrangement links TRBV6-5 to TRBJ2-6; D not resolved. The CDR3 has 15 residues. Trimming pared 6 bases from V and 3 bases from J, leaving 12 bases between. Germline V gene lookup returns CDR1 MNHEY and CDR2 SVGAGI. CDR3 nucleotide sequence: TGTGCCAGCAGCTCCGTAGATGGTGGGGCCAACGTCCTGACTTTC. Protein product: CASSSVDGGANVLTF.

The V call is TRBV4-2, the J call TRBJ2-4; 9 bases align to TRBD1. The J call is in doubt because the DNA end fits TRBJ2-7 better. The CDR3 covers 15 residues. Per germline, CDR1 LGHNA and CDR2 YNFKEQ. In DNA form, the CDR3 reads TGTGCCAGCAGCCGAGGACAGGGGCAGTCCTACGAGCAGTACTTC. This gives the protein CASSRGQGQSYEQYF.

This clonotype was counted only a few times. The chain joins TRBV28 to TRBJ2-5; 11 positions agree with TRBD2. Germline V CDR1 and CDR2: MDHEN, SYDVKM. Trimming at V came to 9 bases and at J to 7 bases, leaving 10 bases not matched to a gene. The CDR3 contains 14 residues. CDR3 sequence: CASSGRAPLRTQYF. As DNA, the CDR3 is TGTGCCAGTAGCGGGAGGGCCCCTCTCAGGACCCAGTACTTC.

A few counts support this clonotype. This chain links TRBV29-1 with TRBJ2-7; 7 positions agree with TRBD1. The CDR3 has 14 residues. The V gene's germline CDR1 is SQVTM and CDR2 ANQGSEA. Trimming at V came to 7 bases and at J to 0 bases, leaving 9 bases not matched to a gene. The CDR3 coding sequence is TGCAGCGCTTACAGGGGTGGCTCCTCCTACGAGCAGTACTTC. As protein: CSAYRGGSSYEQYF.

This clonotype was detected only a few times. The J gene is TRBJ2-3, the V gene TRBV24-1, with D hard to call. Germline CDR1 reads KGHDR; CDR2 reads SFDVKD. Trimming took off 7 bases at V and 5 bases at J, with 15 bases between the two ends. CDR3 length: 14 residues. The CDR3 nucleotides read TGTGCCACCAGGAACAGTGGAGTTGGAGATACGCAGTATTTT. Protein sequence: CATRNSGVGDTQYF.

The CDR3 region is CASSLTAGPPTDTQYF. For the CDR3, the DNA is TGTGCCAGCAGCTTAACAGCGGGGCCCCCCACAGATACGCAGTATTTT. The J gene is TRBJ2-3, the V gene TRBV7-3; 7 bases align to TRBD2. CDR1 SGHTA and CDR2 FQGTGA come from the germline V gene. V lost 0 bases to trimming and J lost 2 bases; unmatched junction nucleotides: 5. This CDR3 spans 16 amino acids. Combining the CDR3 with reference TRBV7-3 and TRBJ2-3 gives the whole variable domain GAGVSQTPSNKVTEKGKYVELRCDPISGHTALYWYRQSLGQGPEFLIYFQGTGAADDSGLPNDRFFAVRPEGSVSTLKIQRTERGDSAVYLCASSLTAGPPTDTQYFGPGTRLTVL.

The V gene is TRBV6-1, the J gene TRBJ2-5; 14 bases are shared with TRBD2. Germline loops: CDR1 MNHNS, CDR2 SASEGT. Trimming cost V 5 bases and J 2 bases; bases outside gene matches: 7. The CDR3 loop spans 17 amino acids. CDR3 residues: CASSKGLAGAQQETQYF. The CDR3 DNA is TGTGCCAGCAGTAAGGGACTAGCGGGGGCCCAGCAAGAGACCCAGTACTTC.

The CDR3 region has the DNA TGTGCCAGCAGCGACCCTAGGACTTATTCCTACAATGAGCAGTTCTTC. Translation: CASSDPRTYSYNEQFF. The chain couples TRBV6-2 or TRBV6-3 to TRBJ2-1; possibly TRBD2 for D (5 bases). Germline CDR1 reads MNHEY; CDR2 reads SVGEGT. Trimming removed 6 bases at V and 1 base at J, with 16 bases between. The CDR3 is made up of 16 amino acids.

The V and J genes are TRBV29-1 and TRBJ1-2; TRBD1 aligns across 7 bases. This CDR3 spans 13 amino acids. Germline assignment: CDR1 SQVTM and CDR2 ANQGSEA. V lost 0 bases and J lost 7; bases outside the gene matches: 5. The CDR3 DNA reads as TGCAGCGTTGAAGAGGAGGGGGCGGGTGGCTACACCTTC. Protein: CSVEEEGAGGYTF.

The chain has TRBV27 and TRBJ2-1; 8 bases are a match to TRBD2. CDR1 is MNHEY, CDR2 SMNVEV, per germline (reference sequence). This CDR3 spans 16 amino acids. V was clipped by 5 bases and J by 7 bases; unmatched bases: 13. CDR3 protein: CASSDPEGLGPNEQFF. The CDR3, as DNA: TGTGCCAGCAGTGACCCGGAGGGACTAGGGCCTAATGAGCAGTTCTTC.

The chain couples TRBV3-1 to TRBJ1-2; tentative D call: TRBD1 (6 bases). The CDR3 is made up of 14 amino acids. Germline V lookup: CDR1 LGHDT, CDR2 YNNKEL (reference sequence). With 0 bases removed from V and 7 bases from J, the gap between germline ends came to 12 bases. CDR3 protein: CASSQEGTGSGYTF. The CDR3 DNA reads TGTGCCAGCAGCCAAGAAGGAACAGGGTCTGGCTACACCTTC.

The genes are TRBV30 and TRBJ2-5; D ambiguous. V lost 3 bases to trimming and J lost 10 bases, with 12 bases between them. This CDR3 region has 11 residues. The germline V gene has CDR1 GTSNPN and CDR2 SVGIG (reference sequence). The CDR3 protein is CAWRGPPGQYF. In nucleotides, the CDR3 is TGTGCCTGGAGAGGCCCACCGGGCCAGTACTTC.

This chain uses TRBV6-1 with TRBJ2-1; TRBD2 might be the D (6 bases). Trimming took 5 bases from V and 3 from J, leaving 20 bases between them. This CDR3 has 17 residues. Germline V gives CDR1 MNHNS, CDR2 SASEGT. The CDR3 loop is CASSKSWAAGYYNEQFF. CDR3 DNA sequence: TGTGCCAGCAGTAAAAGTTGGGCAGCGGGCTACTACAATGAGCAGTTCTTC.

This chain connects TRBV20-1 to TRBJ2-7; maybe TRBD1 (5 bases). CDR1 DFQATT and CDR2 SNEGSKA come from the germline V gene (reference sequence). Trimming removed 0 bases from V and 2 bases from J, with 8 bases in between. This CDR3 region has 13 residues. DNA for the CDR3: TGCAGTGCTAGAGATGGACAAACCTACGAGCAGTACTTC. Amino acid sequence: CSARDGQTYEQYF.

The chain carries TRBV2 and TRBJ2-1, with TRBD2 as a possible D gene (6 bases). CDR3 length: 15 amino acids. In germline, CDR1 is SNHLY, CDR2 FYNNEI. V shed 8 bases and J shed 7 bases, with 21 bases lying between them. The CDR3 DNA sequence: TGTGCCAGCGCCTTGGATAGGGCCGGGGGAAATGAGCAGTTCTTC. This translates into CASALDRAGGNEQFF.

The chain combines TRBV12-3 or TRBV12-4 with TRBJ2-1; D gene unclear. Trimming stripped 3 bases from V and 0 bases from J, with 9 bases between. The CDR3 consists of 15 residues. CDR3 sequence: CASSFRPSSYNEQFF. CDR3 sequence (DNA): TGTGCCAGCAGTTTTCGGCCCAGCTCCTACAATGAGCAGTTCTTC.

The chain couples TRBV7-2 to TRBJ2-1; D unresolved. The germline V and J ends were trimmed by 3 bases and 7 bases, with 7 bases remaining between them. Germline V lookup: CDR1 SGHTA, CDR2 FQGNSA. This CDR3 spans 12 amino acids. The CDR3, as DNA: TGTGCCAGCAGCTTCATGAATAATGAGCAGTTCTTC. Amino acid sequence: CASSFMNNEQFF.

This sequence joins TRBV5-1 and TRBJ2-5; weak D call: TRBD2 (5 bases). The CDR3 length is 14 residues. V was cut by 0 bases and J by 1 base, with 7 bases left in between. Germline CDR1 reads SGHRS; CDR2 reads YFSETQ. CDR3 bases: TGCGCCAGCAGCTTGGCGGGAACCCAAGAGACCCAGTACTTC. Translation: CASSLAGTQETQYF.

V is TRBV20-1 and J is TRBJ2-1, with D perhaps TRBD2 (5 bases). V lost 3 bases and J 0 bases, leaving 9 bases between the germline ends. CDR3 length: 14 residues. Germline CDR1 reads DFQATT; CDR2 reads SNEGSKA (reference sequence). The chain's CDR3 is CSASRRSSYNEQFF. The CDR3 bases are TGCAGTGCTAGCCGGAGGAGCTCCTACAATGAGCAGTTCTTC.

The V gene is TRBV20-1, the J gene TRBJ2-3; 11 positions match TRBD2. The V segment lost 1 base and the J segment 2 bases; nucleotides outside the gene matches: 2. CDR1 DFQATT and CDR2 SNEGSKA come from the germline V gene (reference sequence). The CDR3 consists of 15 residues. The CDR3 region is CSARGTSGSTDTQYF. The DNA of the CDR3 is TGCAGTGCTAGAGGGACTAGCGGGTCCACAGATACGCAGTATTTT.

V is TRBV20-1 and J is TRBJ1-5; D is perhaps TRBD1 (5 bases). Trimming took off 4 bases at V and 0 bases at J, with 13 bases between the two ends. The CDR3 contains 15 residues. Germline loops: CDR1 DFQATT, CDR2 SNEGSKA (reference sequence). CDR3 DNA sequence: TGCAGTGCTACCATTACAGGCTATAGCAATCAGCCCCAGCATTTT. Translating gives CSATITGYSNQPQHF.

This clonotype has a single count. The CDR3 is CASSQEWGATNEKLFF. CDR3 in DNA: TGTGCCAGCAGCCAAGAATGGGGTGCAACTAATGAAAAACTGTTTTTT. The chain links TRBV3-1 to TRBJ1-4; D is undetermined. There are 16 residues in the CDR3. Germline V lookup: CDR1 LGHDT, CDR2 YNNKEL (reference sequence). V lost 0 bases to trimming and J lost 0 bases, with 8 bases between them.

With respect to this clonotype: A read error may produce the germline difference seen at one junction end. The chain couples TRBV20-1 to TRBJ2-3; tentative D call: TRBD2 (6 bases). Per the germline V gene, CDR1 is DFQATT and CDR2 is SNEGSKA (reference sequence). The CDR3 sequence is 15 residues long. The CDR3, as DNA: TGCGGTGCTAGAGATCCGGCGGGATCCCCGGAGACGCAGTATTTT. Protein product: CGARDPAGSPETQYF.